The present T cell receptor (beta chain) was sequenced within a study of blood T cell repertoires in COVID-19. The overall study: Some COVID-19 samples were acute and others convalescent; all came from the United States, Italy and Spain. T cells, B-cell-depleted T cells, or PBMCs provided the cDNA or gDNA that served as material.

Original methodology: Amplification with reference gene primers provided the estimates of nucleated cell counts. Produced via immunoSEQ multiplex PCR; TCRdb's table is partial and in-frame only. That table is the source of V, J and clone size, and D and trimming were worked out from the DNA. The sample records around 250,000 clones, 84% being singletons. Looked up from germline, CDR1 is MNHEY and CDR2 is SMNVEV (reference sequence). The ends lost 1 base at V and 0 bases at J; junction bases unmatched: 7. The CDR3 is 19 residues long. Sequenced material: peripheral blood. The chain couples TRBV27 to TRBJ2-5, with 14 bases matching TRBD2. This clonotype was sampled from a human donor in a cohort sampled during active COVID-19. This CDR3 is CASSLFRLAGGRYQETQYF. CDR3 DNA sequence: TGTGCCAGCAGTTTATTCCGACTAGCGGGGGGGCGATACCAAGAGACCCAGTACTTC.